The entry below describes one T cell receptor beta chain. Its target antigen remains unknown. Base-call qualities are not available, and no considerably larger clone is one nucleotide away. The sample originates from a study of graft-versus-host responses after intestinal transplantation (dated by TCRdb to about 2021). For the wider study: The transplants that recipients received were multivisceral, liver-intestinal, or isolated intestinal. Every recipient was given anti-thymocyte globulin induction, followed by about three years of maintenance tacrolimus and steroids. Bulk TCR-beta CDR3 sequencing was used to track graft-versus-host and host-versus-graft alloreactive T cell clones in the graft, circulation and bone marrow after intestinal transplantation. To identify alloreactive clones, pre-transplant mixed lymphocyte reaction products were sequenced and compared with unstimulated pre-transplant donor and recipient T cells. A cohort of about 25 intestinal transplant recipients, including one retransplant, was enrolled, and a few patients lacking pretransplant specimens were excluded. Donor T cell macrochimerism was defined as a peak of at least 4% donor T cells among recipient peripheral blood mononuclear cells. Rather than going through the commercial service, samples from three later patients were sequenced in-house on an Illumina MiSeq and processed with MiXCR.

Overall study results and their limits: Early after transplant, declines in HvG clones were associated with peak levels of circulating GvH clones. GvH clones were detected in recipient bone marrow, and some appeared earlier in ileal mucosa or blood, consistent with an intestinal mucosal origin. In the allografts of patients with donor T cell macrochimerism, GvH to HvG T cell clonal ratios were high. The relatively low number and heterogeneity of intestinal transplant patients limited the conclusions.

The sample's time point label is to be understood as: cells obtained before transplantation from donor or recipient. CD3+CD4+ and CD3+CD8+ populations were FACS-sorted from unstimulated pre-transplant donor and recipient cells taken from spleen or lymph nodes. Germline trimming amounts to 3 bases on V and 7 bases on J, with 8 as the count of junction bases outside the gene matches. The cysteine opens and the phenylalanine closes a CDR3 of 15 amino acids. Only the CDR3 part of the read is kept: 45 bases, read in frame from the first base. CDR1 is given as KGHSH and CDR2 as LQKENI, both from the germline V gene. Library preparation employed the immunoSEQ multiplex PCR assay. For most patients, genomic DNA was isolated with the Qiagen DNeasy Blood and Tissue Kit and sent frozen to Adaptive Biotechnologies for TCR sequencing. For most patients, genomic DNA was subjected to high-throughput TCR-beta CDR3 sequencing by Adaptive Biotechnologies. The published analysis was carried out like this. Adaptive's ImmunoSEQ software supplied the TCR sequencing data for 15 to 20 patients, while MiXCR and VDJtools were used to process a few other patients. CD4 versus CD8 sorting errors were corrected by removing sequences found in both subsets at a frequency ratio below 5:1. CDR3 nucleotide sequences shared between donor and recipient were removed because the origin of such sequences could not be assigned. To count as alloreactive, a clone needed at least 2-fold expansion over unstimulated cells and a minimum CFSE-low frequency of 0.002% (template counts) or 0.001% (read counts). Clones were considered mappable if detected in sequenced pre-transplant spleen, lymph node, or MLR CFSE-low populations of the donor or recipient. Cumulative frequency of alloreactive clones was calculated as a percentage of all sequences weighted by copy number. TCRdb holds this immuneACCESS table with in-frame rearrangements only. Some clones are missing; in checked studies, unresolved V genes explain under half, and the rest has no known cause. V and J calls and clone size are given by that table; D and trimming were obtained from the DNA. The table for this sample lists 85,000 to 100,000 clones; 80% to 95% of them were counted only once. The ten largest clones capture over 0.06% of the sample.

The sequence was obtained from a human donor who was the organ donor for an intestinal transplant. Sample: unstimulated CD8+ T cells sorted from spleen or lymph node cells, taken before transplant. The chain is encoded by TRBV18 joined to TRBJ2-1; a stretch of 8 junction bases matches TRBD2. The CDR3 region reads CASSPPMERGNEQFF. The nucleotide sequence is TGTGCCAGCTCACCCCCTATGGAGCGGGGGAATGAGCAGTTCTTC.